One sample yielded the 12 T cell receptor beta chains listed below, sequenced in a study of cytomegalovirus exposure and HLA in healthy donors. PCR involved 60 Vbeta and 13 Jbeta primers. TCRdb's copy holds only in-frame clones and misses some; the assay was immunoSEQ multiplex PCR. Of 150,000 to 200,000 clones listed, about 70% are singletons. The sequencing sample was made of PBMCs. The receptors here all came from a woman aged 18-30 years in good health and CMV-seropositive.

The chain couples TRBV19 to TRBJ1-5; weak D call: TRBD1 (5 bases). Germline V CDR1 and CDR2: LNHDA, SQIVND (reference sequence). The CDR3 length is 14 residues. Trimming took 0 bases from V and 3 from J, leaving 6 bases between them. The CDR3: CASSIEGVNQPQHF. The CDR3 DNA reads TGTGCCAGTAGTATAGAAGGGGTCAATCAGCCCCAGCATTTT.

A word on this clone: In the same sample, other DNA sequences code for this CDR3. This sequence joins TRBV18 and TRBJ1-1; D is undetermined. The germline CDR1 and CDR2 sequences are KGHSH and LQKENI. This CDR3 comprises 13 residues. V was pared by 3 bases and J by 2 bases, with 7 bases between. The CDR3 coding sequence is TGTGCCAGCTCACCCCAGGTTAACACTGAAGCTTTCTTT. Its protein is CASSPQVNTEAFF.

CDR3 in amino acids: CASLPLGLAGTGELFF. CDR3 coding DNA: TGTGCCAGCCTTCCCCTTGGACTAGCGGGAACCGGGGAGCTGTTTTTT. The V call is TRBV27, the J call TRBJ2-2; 12 nucleotides match TRBD2. Germline V lookup: CDR1 MNHEY, CDR2 SMNVEV (reference sequence). After removal of 8 bases from V and 5 bases from J, the junction contained 9 bases not matched to a gene. This CDR3 has 16 residues.

This chain connects TRBV6-1 to TRBJ1-4; D remains ambiguous. The V end was cut by 7 bases, the J end by 4 bases, with 16 bases between. The CDR3 is made up of 15 amino acids. CDR1 MNHNS and CDR2 SASEGT come from the germline V gene. The CDR3 loop is CASTVSARFNEKLFF. The DNA of the CDR3 is TGTGCCAGCACTGTCTCCGCGCGGTTTAATGAAAAACTGTTTTTT.

This clone appeared a single time. The V call is TRBV28, the J call TRBJ2-1; D call uncertain. Deletions cut 8 bases from V and 2 bases from J, with 10 bases between. Germline V gene data show CDR1 as MDHEN and CDR2 as SYDVKM. The CDR3 runs 13 residues. As DNA, the CDR3 is TGTGCCAGCGCCCAATACACCTACAATGAGCAGTTCTTC. This codes for CASAQYTYNEQFF.

This clone was recorded a few times. The chain combines TRBV6-1 with TRBJ1-5; possibly TRBD1 for D (5 bases). The CDR3 is made up of 16 amino acids. V lost 1 base, J lost 5 bases, and 15 bases lay in between. CDR1 MNHNS and CDR2 SASEGT come from the germline V gene. CDR3 sequence: CASSEGQGRPYQPQHF. The CDR3 nucleotides read TGTGCCAGCAGTGAAGGCCAGGGCCGCCCATATCAGCCCCAGCATTTT.

The table lists this clone with a few counts. The rearrangement uses TRBV2 and TRBJ1-1, with 7 nucleotides matching TRBD1. The V gene end was trimmed by 6 bases and the J gene end by 0 bases; junction bases not matched to a gene: 1. Germline V gene lookup returns CDR1 SNHLY and CDR2 FYNNEI. The CDR3 consists of 13 residues. CDR3 sequence: CASRQGMNTEAFF. The CDR3 bases are TGTGCCAGCAGACAGGGGATGAACACTGAAGCTTTCTTT.

This sequence joins TRBV27 and TRBJ1-5; 7 bases are shared with TRBD1. V was pared by 2 bases and J by 6 bases, with 7 bases of the junction left unmatched. CDR1 is MNHEY, CDR2 SMNVEV, per germline (reference sequence). CDR3 length: 15 residues. CDR3 amino acids: CASSLNPGGGQPQHF. The CDR3, as DNA: TGTGCCAGCAGTTTAAACCCAGGGGGTGGTCAGCCCCAGCATTTT.

This chain joins TRBV27 and TRBJ2-5; 10 bases align to TRBD2. Losses at the gene ends were 6 bases for V and 4 bases for J; bases not matched to a gene: 2. Germline CDR1 and CDR2: MNHEY and SMNVEV (reference sequence). The CDR3 extends over 13 amino acids. The CDR3 DNA is TGTGCCAGCAGGGTAGCGGGGGGAGAGACCCAGTACTTC. Translated, it gives CASRVAGGETQYF.

The chain recombines TRBV29-1 with TRBJ1-1; D perhaps matches TRBD1 (5 bases). The V gene's germline CDR1 is SQVTM and CDR2 ANQGSEA. This CDR3 comprises 13 residues. V shed 4 bases and J shed 7 bases, with 16 bases lying between them. In nucleotides, the CDR3 is TGCAGCGTTGCGGCGACAGTACCTCTTGAAGCTTTCTTT. This codes for CSVAATVPLEAFF.

This clone was counted once. The J gene is TRBJ2-1, the V gene TRBV30; TRBD2 agrees at 8 bases. V trimming: 4 bases; J trimming: 9 bases; junction bases outside the gene matches: 8. The germline V gene encodes CDR1 GTSNPN and CDR2 SVGIG (reference sequence). This CDR3 region has 13 residues. CDR3 sequence reads: CAWNPGGRGEQFF. The CDR3 region has the DNA TGTGCCTGGAACCCGGGGGGGCGCGGTGAGCAGTTCTTC.

The chain joins TRBV19 to TRBJ2-7; 13 bases align to TRBD2. Germline V lookup: CDR1 LNHDA, CDR2 SQIVND (reference sequence). CDR3 size: 15 residues. V gave up 4 bases and J gave up 4 bases; unmatched junction bases: 4. The CDR3 loop is CASSKRTSGSYEQYF. The CDR3 nucleotides read TGTGCCAGTAGTAAAAGGACTAGCGGGAGTTACGAGCAGTACTTC. The full variable domain, its missing parts supplied by reference TRBV19 and TRBJ2-7, is DGGITQSPKYLFRKEGQNVTLSCEQNLNHDAMYWYRQDPGQGLRLIYYSQIVNDFQKGDIAEGYSVSREKKESFPLTVTSAQKNPTAFYLCASSKRTSGSYEQYFGPGTRLTVT.